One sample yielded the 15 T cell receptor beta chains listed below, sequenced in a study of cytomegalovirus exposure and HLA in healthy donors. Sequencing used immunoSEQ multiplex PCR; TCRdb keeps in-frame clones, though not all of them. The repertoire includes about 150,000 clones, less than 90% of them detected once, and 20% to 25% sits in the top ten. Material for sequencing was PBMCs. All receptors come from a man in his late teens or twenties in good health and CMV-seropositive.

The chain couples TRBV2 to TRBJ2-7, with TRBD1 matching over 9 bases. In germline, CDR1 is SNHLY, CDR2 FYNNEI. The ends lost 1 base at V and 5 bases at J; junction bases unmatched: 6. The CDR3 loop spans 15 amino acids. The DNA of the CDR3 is TGTGCCAGCAGTGAAGGTCGGGACAGGGCCCACGAGCAGTACTTC. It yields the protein CASSEGRDRAHEQYF.

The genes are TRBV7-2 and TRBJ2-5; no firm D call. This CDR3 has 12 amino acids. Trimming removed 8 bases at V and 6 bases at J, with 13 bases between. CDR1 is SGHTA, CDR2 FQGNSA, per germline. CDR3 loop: CASRSPGQTQYF. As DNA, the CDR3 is TGTGCCAGCCGCTCCCCAGGCCAGACCCAGTACTTC.

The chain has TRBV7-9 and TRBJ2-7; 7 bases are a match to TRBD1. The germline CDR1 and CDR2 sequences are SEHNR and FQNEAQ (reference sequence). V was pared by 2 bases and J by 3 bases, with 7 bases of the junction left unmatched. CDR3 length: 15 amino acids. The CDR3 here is CASSLLGQELYEQYF. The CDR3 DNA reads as TGTGCCAGCAGCTTATTAGGACAGGAGCTCTACGAGCAGTACTTC.

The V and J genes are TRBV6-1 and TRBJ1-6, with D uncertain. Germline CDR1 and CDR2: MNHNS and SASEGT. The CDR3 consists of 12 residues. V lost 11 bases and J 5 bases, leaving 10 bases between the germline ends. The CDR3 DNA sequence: TGTGCCGCGGGAGGGCATAATTCACCCCTCCACTTT. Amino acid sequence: CAAGGHNSPLHF.

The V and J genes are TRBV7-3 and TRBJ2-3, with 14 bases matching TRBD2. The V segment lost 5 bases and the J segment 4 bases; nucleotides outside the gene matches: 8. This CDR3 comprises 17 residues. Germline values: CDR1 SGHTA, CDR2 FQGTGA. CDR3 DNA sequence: TGTGCCAGCAGCCCCGGGACTAGCGGGAGTCTGTCAGATACGCAGTATTTT. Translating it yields CASSPGTSGSLSDTQYF.

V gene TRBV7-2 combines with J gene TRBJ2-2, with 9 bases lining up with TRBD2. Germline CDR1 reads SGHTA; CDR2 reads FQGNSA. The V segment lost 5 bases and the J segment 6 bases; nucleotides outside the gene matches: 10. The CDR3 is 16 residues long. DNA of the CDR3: TGTGCCAGCAGCAGAGGATTAGCGGGAGTTTCCGGGGAGCTGTTTTTT. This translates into CASSRGLAGVSGELFF.

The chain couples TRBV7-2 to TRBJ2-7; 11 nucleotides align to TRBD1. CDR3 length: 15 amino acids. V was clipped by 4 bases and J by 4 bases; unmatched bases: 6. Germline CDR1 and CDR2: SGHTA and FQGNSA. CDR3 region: CASSWRTGGEYEQYF. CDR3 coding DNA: TGTGCCAGCAGCTGGAGGACAGGGGGCGAGTACGAGCAGTACTTC. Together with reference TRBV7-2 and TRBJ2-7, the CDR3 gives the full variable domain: GAGVSQSPSNKVTEKGKDVELRCDPISGHTALYWYRQSLGQGLEFLIYFQGNSAPDKSGLPSDRFSAERTGGSVSTLTIQRTQQEDSAVYLCASSWRTGGEYEQYFGPGTRLTVT.

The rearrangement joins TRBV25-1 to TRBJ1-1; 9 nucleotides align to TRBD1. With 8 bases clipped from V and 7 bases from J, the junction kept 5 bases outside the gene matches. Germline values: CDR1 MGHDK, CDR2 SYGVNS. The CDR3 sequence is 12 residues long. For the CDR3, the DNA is TGTGCCAGCCAAGACAGGGGGAATGAAGCTTTCTTT. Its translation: CASQDRGNEAFF.

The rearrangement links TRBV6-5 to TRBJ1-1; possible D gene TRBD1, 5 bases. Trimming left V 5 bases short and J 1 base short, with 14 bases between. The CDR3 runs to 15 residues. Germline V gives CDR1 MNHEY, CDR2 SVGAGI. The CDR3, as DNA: TGTGCCAGCAGTCTCCAGACAGAAGCGAACACTGAAGCTTTCTTT. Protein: CASSLQTEANTEAFF.

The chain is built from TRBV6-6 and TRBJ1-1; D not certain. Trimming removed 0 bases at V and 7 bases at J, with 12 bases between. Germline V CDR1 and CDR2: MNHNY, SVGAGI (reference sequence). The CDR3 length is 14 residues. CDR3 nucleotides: TGTGCCAGCAGTTACTCGATGGGAGGAGGTGAAGCTTTCTTT. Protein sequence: CASSYSMGGGEAFF.

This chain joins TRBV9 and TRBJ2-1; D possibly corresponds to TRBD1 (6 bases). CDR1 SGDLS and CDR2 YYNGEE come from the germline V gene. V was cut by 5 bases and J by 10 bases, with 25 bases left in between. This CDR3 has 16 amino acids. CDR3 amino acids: CASSLDGTPPRVEQFF. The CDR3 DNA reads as TGTGCCAGCAGTTTAGATGGGACACCGCCTCGGGTAGAGCAGTTCTTC.

The CDR3 sequence is CASVRGLGSGDTQYF. CDR3 nucleotide sequence: TGTGCCTCAGTAAGGGGGTTGGGCTCCGGAGATACGCAGTATTTT. V and J are TRBV19 and TRBJ2-3, with D possibly being TRBD1 (6 bases). Germline-derived CDR1 and CDR2 are LNHDA and SQIVND (reference sequence). This CDR3 spans 15 amino acids. The V end was cut by 11 bases, the J end by 5 bases, with 23 bases between.

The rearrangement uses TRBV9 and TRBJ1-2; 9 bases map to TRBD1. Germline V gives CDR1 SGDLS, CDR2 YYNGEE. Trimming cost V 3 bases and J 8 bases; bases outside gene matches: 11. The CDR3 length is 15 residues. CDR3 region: CASSGGDRDWEGYTF. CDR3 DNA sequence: TGTGCCAGCAGCGGTGGGGACAGGGACTGGGAAGGCTACACCTTC.

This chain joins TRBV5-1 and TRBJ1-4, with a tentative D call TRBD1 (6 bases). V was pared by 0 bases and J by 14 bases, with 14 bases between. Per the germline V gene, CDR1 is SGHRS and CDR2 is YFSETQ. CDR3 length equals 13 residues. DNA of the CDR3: TGCGCCAGCAGCTTGGAGGTGGGGGCTTACCTGTTTTTT. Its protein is CASSLEVGAYLFF.

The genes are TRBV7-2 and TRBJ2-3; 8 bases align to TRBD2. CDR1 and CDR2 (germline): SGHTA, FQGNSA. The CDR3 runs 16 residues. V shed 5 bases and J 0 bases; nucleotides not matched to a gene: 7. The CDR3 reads CASSARPGGSTDTQYF. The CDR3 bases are TGTGCCAGCAGCGCCAGACCGGGGGGGAGCACAGATACGCAGTATTTT. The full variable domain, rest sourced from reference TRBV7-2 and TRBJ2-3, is GAGVSQSPSNKVTEKGKDVELRCDPISGHTALYWYRQSLGQGLEFLIYFQGNSAPDKSGLPSDRFSAERTGGSVSTLTIQRTQQEDSAVYLCASSARPGGSTDTQYFGPGTRLTVL.